This TCR beta chain was sequenced in a study of blood T cells in healthy people across ages. The overall study: Template switching recovered approximately one barcoded beta molecule for every two T cells. General observations from the study: A greater number of naive CD4+ cells and higher diversity distinguished long-lived donors from aged donors. Per million T cells, TCR beta diversity dropped about linearly as age rose.

With a J-beta primer mix and a sample-barcoded 5' primer, a second PCR ran about 7 to 12 cycles. Each CDR3 protein is one row after TCRdb ran MiXCR on the 5' RACE reads. Counted here are hundreds of thousands of distinct CDR3 sequences, 22% occurring once; the ten biggest clones make up under 25%. Trimming pared 3 bases from V and 0 bases from J, leaving 9 bases between. CDR3 length equals 14 residues. Germline CDR1 SGHRS, CDR2 YFSETQ. This clonotype was observed a few times. Its antigen is undetermined. Sample: blood. The chain couples TRBV5-1 to TRBJ1-2; no definite D call. This TCR came from a man aged 65 to 79 in good health. The CDR3 DNA follows: TGCGCCAGCAGCTCCCAGCCTTCTAACTATGGCTACACCTTC. It translates to CASSSQPSNYGYTF.